The 31 T cell receptor beta chains in this list originate from one sample, sequenced in a study of neurological immune-mediated disorders. TCRdb reprocessed the 5' RACE reads via MiXCR and lists one record per CDR3 protein. The table includes about 50,000 distinct CDR3 sequences, roughly 15% detected once. The source material was PBMCs. These receptors all come from a man in his sixties in good health.

Notes on this clonotype: One base away lies a much larger clone, so this may be a sequencing read error. This rearrangement joins TRBV4-1 to TRBJ2-1; TRBD1 might be the D (5 bases). Trimming removed 1 base at V and 8 bases at J, with 12 bases between. CDR3 length: 14 amino acids. Germline values: CDR1 MGHRA, CDR2 YSYEKL. This chain's CDR3 is CASSQVGPRDEQFF. The DNA of the CDR3 is TGCGCCAGCAGCCAAGTGGGGCCTAGAGATGAGCAGTTCTTC.

This clonotype was seen repeatedly, ten times or more. The V gene is TRBV20-1, the J gene TRBJ2-3; D call uncertain. V dropped 6 bases and J dropped 0 bases, with 16 bases sitting between them. This CDR3 region has 15 residues. From germline, CDR1 is DFQATT and CDR2 SNEGSKA (reference sequence). The CDR3 bases are TGCAGTGCCGCCGGATGGCGGATTAGCACAGATACGCAGTATTTT. It encodes CSAAGWRISTDTQYF.

CDR3 region: CATSRGREQFF. CDR3 DNA: TGTGCCACCAGCAGGGGGAGGGAGCAGTTCTTC. The chain combines TRBV15 with TRBJ2-1, with D possibly being TRBD2 (6 bases). The length of the CDR3 is 11 residues. The germline CDR1 and CDR2 sequences are LNHNV and YYDKDF (reference sequence). V shed 3 bases and J shed 10 bases, with 7 bases lying between them. Using reference TRBV15 and TRBJ2-1 for the parts outside the CDR3, the full variable domain is DAMVIQNPRYQVTQFGKPVTLSCSQTLNHNVMYWYQQKSSQAPKLLFHYYDKDFNNEADTPDNFQSRRPNTSFCFLDIRSPGLGDTAMYLCATSRGREQFFGPGTRLTVL.

This clonotype was detected ten times or more. This chain uses TRBV7-2 with TRBJ2-1, with D tentatively TRBD2 (6 bases). Trimming removed 3 bases from V and 9 bases from J, with 24 bases in between. This CDR3 comprises 17 residues. Germline V gives CDR1 SGHTA, CDR2 FQGNSA. The CDR3 reads CASSFYTSPKARGEQFF. The CDR3 DNA reads as TGTGCCAGCAGCTTTTATACTAGCCCGAAGGCGCGGGGTGAGCAGTTCTTC.

This clonotype came up many times. This sequence joins TRBV29-1 and TRBJ2-1; 8 nucleotides line up with TRBD1. This CDR3 contains 12 residues. The ends lost 4 bases at V and 13 bases at J; junction bases unmatched: 9. Germline V gives CDR1 SQVTM, CDR2 ANQGSEA. The CDR3 sequence: CSVASGGTGQFF. The DNA for the CDR3 is TGCAGCGTTGCGTCTGGAGGGACAGGTCAGTTCTTC.

In this sample, this clonotype turned up many times. This chain joins TRBV5-1 and TRBJ2-1; TRBD1 aligns across 8 bases. Germline values: CDR1 SGHRS, CDR2 YFSETQ. The ends lost 0 bases at V and 0 bases at J; junction bases unmatched: 5. The CDR3 runs 17 residues. The CDR3, as DNA: TGCGCCAGCAGCTTGGTACAGGGGACAGGCTCCTACAATGAGCAGTTCTTC. Protein sequence: CASSLVQGTGSYNEQFF.

This clonotype was counted ten times or more. The chain joins TRBV7-2 to TRBJ1-3; perhaps TRBD1 as D (5 bases). Germline lookup yields CDR1 SGHTA and CDR2 FQGNSA. This CDR3 region has 16 residues. Trimming cost V 1 base and J 4 bases, with 14 bases left between them. The CDR3 region is CASSLGARGRGNTIYF. CDR3 nucleotide sequence: TGTGCCAGCAGCTTAGGGGCCCGGGGGAGGGGAAACACCATATATTTT.

This clonotype appeared many times. The V gene is TRBV7-2, the J gene TRBJ2-7, with a tentative D call TRBD1 (7 bases). Trimming took 3 bases from V and 1 from J, leaving 10 bases between them. This CDR3 spans 14 amino acids. Germline CDR1 SGHTA, CDR2 FQGNSA. The DNA for the CDR3 is TGTGCCAGCAGCTTCAGGGGGGAATCCTACGAGCAGTACTTC. It is translated as CASSFRGESYEQYF.

Ten or more counts support this clonotype. The chain recombines TRBV25-1 with TRBJ1-1; D is undetermined. Trimming took 1 base from V and 4 from J, leaving 10 bases between them. CDR1 MGHDK and CDR2 SYGVNS come from the germline V gene. This CDR3 comprises 14 residues. Here the CDR3 reads CASSESGSGTEAFF. In DNA form, the CDR3 reads TGTGCCAGCAGTGAATCTGGGAGTGGCACTGAAGCTTTCTTT.

This clonotype was counted many times. The chain is built from TRBV11-2 and TRBJ2-5; 7 bases align to TRBD2. J gave up 4 bases and V 4 bases, and 12 bases lay outside the gene matches. The CDR3 contains 16 residues. Per germline, CDR1 SGHAT and CDR2 FQNNGV. The CDR3 DNA reads as TGTGCCAGCAGCTCGTACCGGGACTACCCACGAGAGACCCAGTACTTC. Translation: CASSSYRDYPRETQYF.

At least ten counts were recorded for this clonotype. The V and J genes are TRBV21-1 and TRBJ2-7; the D call TRBD1 from the table was never checked on the DNA. TRBV21-1 is given as a pseudogene. The CDR3 is 16 amino acids. Here the CDR3 reads CASSKGRQGAFYEQYF. CDR3 in DNA: TGTGCCAGCAGCAAAGGCCGACAGGGGGCGTTCTACGAGCAGTACTTC.

This clonotype has a count of ten or more. The chain combines TRBV10-1 with TRBJ2-7, with TRBD1 matching over 11 bases. There are 17 residues in the CDR3. V trimming: 5 bases; J trimming: 3 bases; junction bases outside the gene matches: 12. In germline, CDR1 is WNHNN, CDR2 SYGVQD (reference sequence). CDR3 region: CASSSSPGTGGLYEQYF. The DNA for the CDR3 is TGCGCCAGCAGTTCTTCCCCCGGGACAGGGGGTCTCTACGAGCAGTACTTC.

This clonotype was picked up many times. The J gene is TRBJ2-7, the V gene TRBV2; perhaps D is TRBD1 or TRBD2 (5 bases each). V lost 2 bases and J 3 bases, leaving 14 bases between the germline ends. The length of the CDR3 is 15 residues. Germline-derived CDR1 and CDR2 are SNHLY and FYNNEI. As DNA, the CDR3 is TGTGCCAGCAGTGAATCATGGGGGAGCGGCTACGAGCAGTACTTC. Protein product: CASSESWGSGYEQYF.

This clonotype has ten or more counts. The rearrangement joins TRBV28 to TRBJ2-3; the match to TRBD2 covers 9 bases. The CDR3 has 14 amino acids. V was clipped by 7 bases and J by 7 bases; unmatched bases: 9. Germline lookup yields CDR1 MDHEN and CDR2 SYDVKM. This chain's CDR3 is CASIQAGGRHTQYF. The DNA for the CDR3 is TGTGCCAGCATACAAGCGGGAGGACGTCATACGCAGTATTTT.

This clonotype showed up many times. The chain recombines TRBV19 with TRBJ1-5, with TRBD1 identical over 10 bases. Germline V gene sequence: CDR1 LNHDA, CDR2 SQIVND (reference sequence). Losses at the gene ends were 7 bases for V and 0 bases for J; bases not matched to a gene: 12. The length of the CDR3 is 18 residues. The CDR3 loop is CASIRGTGDLYSNQPQHF. The CDR3 region has the DNA TGTGCCAGTATCAGAGGGACAGGGGACCTTTATAGCAATCAGCCCCAGCATTTT.

V usage is TRBV24-1 and J usage is TRBJ2-5; 8 positions agree with TRBD1. CDR1 and CDR2 from the germline V gene are KGHDR and SFDVKD. This CDR3 has 15 residues. The ends lost 4 bases at V and 5 bases at J; junction bases unmatched: 8. This CDR3 is CATSDPRGPGETQYF. The CDR3 region has the DNA TGTGCCACCAGTGACCCCAGGGGGCCTGGGGAGACCCAGTACTTC.

This clonotype was seen ten or more times. This chain uses TRBV5-6 with TRBJ2-1, with 14 nucleotides matching TRBD2. Trimming at V came to 4 bases and at J to 10 bases, leaving 7 bases not matched to a gene. The V gene's germline CDR1 is SGHDT and CDR2 YYEEEE. This CDR3 comprises 15 residues. CDR3 amino acids: CASSLGLAGGVEQFF. DNA of the CDR3: TGTGCCAGCAGCCTCGGACTAGCGGGAGGCGTAGAGCAGTTCTTC.

This clonotype was detected many times. CDR3 protein: CASSFRQGASGELFF. The DNA for the CDR3 is TGTGCCAGCAGTTTCAGGCAGGGGGCGTCCGGGGAGCTGTTTTTT. This chain links TRBV2 with TRBJ2-2; TRBD1 agrees at 8 bases. The length of the CDR3 is 15 residues. Germline assignment: CDR1 SNHLY and CDR2 FYNNEI. Germline trimming cut 5 bases from V and 6 bases from J; bases unmatched to any gene: 8.

The chain is built from TRBV7-9 and TRBJ1-1, with D possibly matching TRBD1 (5 bases). This CDR3 is built from 15 residues. Trimming left V 6 bases short and J 4 bases short, with 18 bases between. In germline, CDR1 is SEHNR, CDR2 FQNEAQ (reference sequence). This chain's CDR3 is CASRLRDLGGTEAFF. The CDR3 coding sequence is TGTGCCAGCAGACTGCGGGACCTTGGGGGCACTGAAGCTTTCTTT.

This clonotype was detected ten times or more. V gene TRBV7-2 combines with J gene TRBJ2-7, with D perhaps TRBD2 (5 bases). V was shortened by 3 bases and J by 6 bases, with 30 bases between the two germline ends. The CDR3 runs to 19 residues. Germline V gene data show CDR1 as SGHTA and CDR2 as FQGNSA. The DNA of the CDR3 is TGTGCCAGCAGCTTCACGCAAACCCGAGGAGGTTCCCTTCCGAGCGAGCAGTACTTC. Translation: CASSFTQTRGGSLPSEQYF.

This chain connects TRBV6-5 to TRBJ2-7; a possible D gene is TRBD1 (5 bases). V lost 6 bases, J lost 10 bases, and 19 bases lay in between. CDR3 size: 13 residues. In germline, CDR1 is MNHEY, CDR2 SVGAGI. The CDR3 DNA follows: TGTGCCAGCAGCCCTGGCAGGGCAGTTCCTCAGTACTTC. Translated: CASSPGRAVPQYF.

This clonotype was counted many times. This chain connects TRBV7-8 to TRBJ2-3; 7 nucleotides agree with TRBD1. Germline assignment: CDR1 SGHVS and CDR2 FQNEAQ. Germline trimming cut 5 bases from V and 6 bases from J; bases unmatched to any gene: 8. The CDR3 runs 14 residues. The CDR3 bases are TGTGCCAGCAGCCACGACAGGGTTTGGGATACGCAGTATTTT. Its translation is CASSHDRVWDTQYF.

This chain joins TRBV9 and TRBJ2-5; 10 bases align to TRBD1. The CDR3 is made up of 18 amino acids. CDR1 is SGDLS, CDR2 YYNGEE, per germline. V was clipped by 0 bases and J by 5 bases; unmatched bases: 13. CDR3 bases: TGTGCCAGCAGCGTAGCCCTTCCTGGACAGGGGGGAGTGGAGACCCAGTACTTC. It encodes CASSVALPGQGGVETQYF.

This clonotype has a count of ten or more. The V call is TRBV12-3 or TRBV12-4, the J call TRBJ1-4; no reliable D call. The CDR3 sequence is 15 residues long. V lost 6 bases, J lost 0 bases, and 11 bases lay in between. CDR3 region: CASSFGVPTNEKLFF. As DNA, the CDR3 is TGTGCCAGCAGCTTCGGAGTTCCAACTAATGAAAAACTGTTTTTT.

This clonotype appeared many times. The gene calls are TRBV6-2 or TRBV6-3 and TRBJ2-1; 14 nucleotides agree with TRBD2. The V gene's germline CDR1 is MNHEY and CDR2 SVGEGT. CDR3 size: 18 residues. V gave up 2 bases and J gave up 7 bases; unmatched junction bases: 10. The chain's CDR3 is CASSYPTSGRATGNEQFF. The CDR3, as DNA: TGTGCCAGCAGTTACCCGACTAGCGGGAGGGCCACAGGGAATGAGCAGTTCTTC.

This clonotype has just one count. One junction end disagrees with the germline gene, perhaps due to a read error. The chain carries TRBV5-6 and TRBJ1-4; no firm D call. In germline, CDR1 is SGHDT, CDR2 YYEEEE. The CDR3 loop spans 14 amino acids. CDR3 protein: CVSSLKWADEKLFF. CDR3 sequence (DNA): TGTGTCAGCAGCTTGAAGTGGGCTGATGAAAAACTGTTTTTT.

This clonotype was counted at least ten times. J is TRBJ2-3 and V is TRBV20-1; 11 bases line up with TRBD2. The CDR3 has 17 residues. V gave up 0 bases and J gave up 5 bases; unmatched junction bases: 10. Germline CDR1 reads DFQATT; CDR2 reads SNEGSKA (reference sequence). The CDR3 nucleotides read TGCAGTGCTAGAGATAATCTACTAGCGGGAGCAGGAGATACGCAGTATTTT. Translation gives CSARDNLLAGAGDTQYF.

The sample holds many counts of this clonotype. This chain connects TRBV14 to TRBJ1-1; perhaps TRBD1 as D (6 bases). The CDR3 runs 14 residues. Trimming shortened V by 4 bases and J by 8 bases, and 17 bases separated the two germline ends. CDR1 is SGHDN and CDR2 is FVKESK in the germline V gene. CDR3 bases: TGTGCCAGCAGCCGGGGGCTGTTGGGGACCGAAGCTTTCTTT. Residues: CASSRGLLGTEAFF.

On this clonotype itself: This may be a read error, as it is one base from a much larger clone. The chain couples TRBV6-5 to TRBJ2-1; a possible D gene is TRBD2 (6 bases). CDR3 length equals 15 residues. The germline V gene encodes CDR1 MNHEY and CDR2 SVGAGI. Trimming stripped 0 bases from V and 8 bases from J, with 14 bases between. CDR3 residues: CASSYSGLPGYEQFF. In DNA, the CDR3 is TGTGCCAGCAGTTACTCAGGACTACCCGGGTATGAGCAGTTCTTC.

This clonotype was counted at least ten times. The genes are TRBV20-1 and TRBJ1-2; 9 nucleotides agree with TRBD1. The trim removed 3 bases at V and 5 bases at J, leaving 13 bases unmatched. The germline V gene encodes CDR1 DFQATT and CDR2 SNEGSKA (reference sequence). The CDR3 sequence is 16 residues long. The CDR3 DNA sequence: TGCAGTGCTAGCTCTTCCGGGACAGGGAGTCCTTATGGCTACACCTTC. Protein: CSASSSGTGSPYGYTF.

This clonotype was detected once. Since a much larger clone is just one base distant, this may be a read error. This chain connects TRBV6-5 to TRBJ2-1; 7 nucleotides align to TRBD2. This CDR3 is 12 amino acids long. V trimming: 4 bases; J trimming: 13 bases; junction bases outside the gene matches: 7. The germline gives CDR1 MNHEY, CDR2 SVGAGI. CDR3 bases: TGTGCCAGCAGTTTCCCTCGCGGGAGTCAGTTCTTC. Its translation: CASSFPRGSQFF.